The clone carrying this TCR beta chain was observed a few times. The sample belongs to a study of patients and donors after allogeneic stem cell transplantation. Trimming pared 5 bases from V and 2 bases from J, leaving 15 bases between. The V gene's germline CDR1 is SGHAT and CDR2 FQDESV (reference sequence). There are 15 residues in the CDR3. TCRdb passed the RT-PCR reads through MiXCR, listing each CDR3 protein once. The sample shows about a million distinct CDR3 sequences, roughly 17% of them seen only once. Sequencing input: blood, either unsorted or a sorted T cell fraction (not recorded which). This clonotype was sampled from a human donor who was either an allogeneic HSCT recipient or a stem cell or donor lymphocyte infusion donor (not recorded which). It is not recorded whose cells these are; they may come from a transplant donor. The genes are TRBV11-1 and TRBJ2-5, with D tentatively TRBD1 (6 bases). Here the CDR3 reads CASSTDGTHQETQYF. The CDR3, as DNA: TGTGCCAGCAGCACAGACGGGACACATCAAGAGACCCAGTACTTC.